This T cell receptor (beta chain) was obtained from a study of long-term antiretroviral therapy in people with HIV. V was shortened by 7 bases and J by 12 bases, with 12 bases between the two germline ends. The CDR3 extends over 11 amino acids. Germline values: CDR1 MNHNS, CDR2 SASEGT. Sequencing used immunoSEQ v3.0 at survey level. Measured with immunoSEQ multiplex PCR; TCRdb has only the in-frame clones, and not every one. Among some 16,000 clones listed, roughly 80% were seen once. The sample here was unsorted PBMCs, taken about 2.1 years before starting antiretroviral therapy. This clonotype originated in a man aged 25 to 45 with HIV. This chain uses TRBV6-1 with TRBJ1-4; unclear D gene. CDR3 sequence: CASTGRVELFF. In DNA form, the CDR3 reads TGTGCCAGCACCGGTCGGGTAGAACTGTTTTTT.